This T cell receptor (beta chain) is drawn from a study of response to subunit inactivated influenza vaccine (dated by TCRdb to the late 2010s). With regard to the full study: To follow how T cells responded to a trivalent subunit inactivated influenza vaccine, the researchers relied on deep quantitative profiling of the T cell receptor repertoire.

Library generation was performed with RT-PCR. The run used an Illumina HiSeq 2500. The public reads were reanalyzed by TCRdb: fastp trimming at Q25, MiXCR alignment, in-frame beta chains only. Entries are consolidated by CDR3 protein sequence, retaining the most common genes and DNA. The sample contains 650,000 to 800,000 distinct CDR3 sequences, about a fifth of them found a single time. The ten top clones hold 11% of the sample. This clonotype was found many times. It lacks a known antigen. Per-base qualities were not stored, and no clone one base away is much larger. Based on the germline V gene, the CDR1 and CDR2 sequences are SGDLS and YYNGEE. The CDR3, cysteine through phenylalanine, is 17 amino acids long. Only the CDR3 part of the read is kept: 51 bases, read in frame from the first base. Unmatched junction bases come to 14, with V trimmed by 0 bases and J by 5 bases. Study-wide findings and limitations: It was suggested by the authors that each seasonal influenza vaccination may recruit only a limited number of new T cells.

This TCR derives from a man aged 50-60 years who received an inactivated influenza vaccine. Donor details come from another sample of the same person, matched by shared clones. Sequenced material: PBMCs from blood, taken less than 6 days after vaccination. The chain is assembled from TRBV9 and TRBJ2-7, and 7 junctional nucleotides match TRBD2. The CDR3 here reads CASSVGLAGDLPNEQYF. The nucleotide sequence is given as TGTGCCAGCAGCGTAGGGTTGGCGGGAGATTTACCCAACGAGCAGTACTTC.